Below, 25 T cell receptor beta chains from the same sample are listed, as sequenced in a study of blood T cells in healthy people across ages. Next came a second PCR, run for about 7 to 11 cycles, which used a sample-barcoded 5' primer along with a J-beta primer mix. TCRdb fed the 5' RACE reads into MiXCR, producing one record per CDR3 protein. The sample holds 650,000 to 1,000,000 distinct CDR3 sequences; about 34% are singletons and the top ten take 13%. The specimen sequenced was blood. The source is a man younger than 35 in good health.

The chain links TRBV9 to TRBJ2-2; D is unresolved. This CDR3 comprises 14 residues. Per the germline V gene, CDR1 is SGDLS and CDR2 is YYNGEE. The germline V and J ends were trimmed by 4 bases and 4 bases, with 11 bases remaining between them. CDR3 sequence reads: CASSPPTSTGELFF. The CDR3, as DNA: TGTGCCAGCAGCCCCCCAACCTCCACCGGGGAGCTGTTTTTT.

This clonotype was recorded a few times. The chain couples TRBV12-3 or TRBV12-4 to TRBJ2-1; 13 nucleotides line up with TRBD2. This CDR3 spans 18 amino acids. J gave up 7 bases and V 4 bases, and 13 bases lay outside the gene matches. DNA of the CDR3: TGTGCCAGCAGTTCCTCCTTCCTGACTAGCGGGGGGCCTAATGAGCAGTTCTTC. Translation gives CASSSSFLTSGGPNEQFF.

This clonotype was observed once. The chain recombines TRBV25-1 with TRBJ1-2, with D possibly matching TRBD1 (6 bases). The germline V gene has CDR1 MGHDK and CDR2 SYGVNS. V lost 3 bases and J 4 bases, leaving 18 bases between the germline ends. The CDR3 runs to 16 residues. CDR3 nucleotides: TGTGCCAGCAGTGACGCCAGGGGAAGCGGGGTCTATGGCTACACCTTC. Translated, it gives CASSDARGSGVYGYTF.

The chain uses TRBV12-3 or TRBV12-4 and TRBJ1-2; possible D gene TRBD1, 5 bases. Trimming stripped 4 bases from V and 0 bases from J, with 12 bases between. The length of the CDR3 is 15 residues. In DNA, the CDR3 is TGTGCCAGCAGTTCGTTCGGGGCAGCTAACTATGGCTACACCTTC. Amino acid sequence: CASSSFGAANYGYTF.

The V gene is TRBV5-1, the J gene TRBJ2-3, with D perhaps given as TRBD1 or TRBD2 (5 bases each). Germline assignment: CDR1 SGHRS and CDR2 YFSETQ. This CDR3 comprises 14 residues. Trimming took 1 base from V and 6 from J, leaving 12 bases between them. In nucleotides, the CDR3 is TGCGCCAGCAGCTTGTTTGGGGGAGAGGATACGCAGTATTTT. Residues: CASSLFGGEDTQYF.

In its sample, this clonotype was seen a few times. This CDR3 is CASSLIQGDQPQHF. The DNA for the CDR3 is TGTGCCAGCAGCTTGATTCAGGGCGATCAGCCCCAGCATTTT. This rearrangement joins TRBV5-6 to TRBJ1-5, with D perhaps matching TRBD1 (5 bases). The V and J ends lost 1 base and 5 bases respectively, with 10 bases between them. This CDR3 comprises 14 residues. Germline V gene data show CDR1 as SGHDT and CDR2 as YYEEEE.

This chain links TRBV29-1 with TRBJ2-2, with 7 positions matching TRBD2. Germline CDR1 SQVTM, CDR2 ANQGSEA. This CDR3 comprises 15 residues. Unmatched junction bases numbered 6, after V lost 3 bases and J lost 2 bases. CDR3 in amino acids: CSVELGGSNTGELFF. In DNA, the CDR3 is TGCAGCGTTGAGTTGGGGGGGAGCAACACCGGGGAGCTGTTTTTT.

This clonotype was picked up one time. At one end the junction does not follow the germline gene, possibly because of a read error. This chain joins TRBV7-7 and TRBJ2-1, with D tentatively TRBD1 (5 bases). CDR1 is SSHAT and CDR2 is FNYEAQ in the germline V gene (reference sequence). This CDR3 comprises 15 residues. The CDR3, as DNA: TGTGCTAGCAGCGTGGGAATGGGGCCATACAATGAGCAGTTCTTC. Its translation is CASSVGMGPYNEQFF.

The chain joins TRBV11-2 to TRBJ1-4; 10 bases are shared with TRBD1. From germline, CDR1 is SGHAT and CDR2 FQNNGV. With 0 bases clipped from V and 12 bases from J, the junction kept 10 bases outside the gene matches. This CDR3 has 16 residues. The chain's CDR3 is CASSLDLVGTGEELFF. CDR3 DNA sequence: TGTGCCAGCAGCTTAGATTTGGTGGGGACAGGGGAAGAACTGTTTTTT.

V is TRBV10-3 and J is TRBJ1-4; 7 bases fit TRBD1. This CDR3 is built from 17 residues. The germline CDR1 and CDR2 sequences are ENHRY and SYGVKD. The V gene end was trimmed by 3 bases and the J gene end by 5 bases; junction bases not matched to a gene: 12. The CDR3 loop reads CAISDRKETGKNEKLFF. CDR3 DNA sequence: TGTGCCATCAGTGACAGAAAGGAGACAGGGAAGAATGAAAAACTGTTTTTT.

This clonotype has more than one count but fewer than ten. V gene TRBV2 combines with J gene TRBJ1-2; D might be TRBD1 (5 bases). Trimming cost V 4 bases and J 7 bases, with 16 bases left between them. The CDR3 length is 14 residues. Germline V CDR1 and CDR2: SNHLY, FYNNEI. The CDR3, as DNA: TGTGCCAGCAGTGGCGCAGGGACGGGCTCTGGCTACACCTTC. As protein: CASSGAGTGSGYTF.

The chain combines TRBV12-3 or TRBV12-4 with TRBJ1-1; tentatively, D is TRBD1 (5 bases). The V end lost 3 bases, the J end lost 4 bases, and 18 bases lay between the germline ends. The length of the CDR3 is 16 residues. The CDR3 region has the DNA TGTGCCAGCAGTTTTTACGCGGGACGGGGTGGCACTGAAGCTTTCTTT. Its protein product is CASSFYAGRGGTEAFF.

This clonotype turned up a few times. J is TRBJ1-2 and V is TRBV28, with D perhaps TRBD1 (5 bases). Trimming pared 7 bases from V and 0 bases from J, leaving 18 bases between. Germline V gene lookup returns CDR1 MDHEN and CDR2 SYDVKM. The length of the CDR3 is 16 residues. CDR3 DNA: TGTGCCAGCACCCCCCCCGGGACGCAAGCTAACTATGGCTACACCTTC. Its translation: CASTPPGTQANYGYTF.

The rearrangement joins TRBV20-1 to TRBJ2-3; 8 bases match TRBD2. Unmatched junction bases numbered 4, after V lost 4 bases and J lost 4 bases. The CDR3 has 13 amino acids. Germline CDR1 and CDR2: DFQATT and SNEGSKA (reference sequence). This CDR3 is CSAIRGGADTQYF. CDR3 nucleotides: TGCAGTGCTATCCGGGGGGGAGCAGATACGCAGTATTTT.

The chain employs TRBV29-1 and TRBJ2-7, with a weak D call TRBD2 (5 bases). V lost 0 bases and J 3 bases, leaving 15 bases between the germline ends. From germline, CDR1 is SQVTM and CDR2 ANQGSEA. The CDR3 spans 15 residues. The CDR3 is CSVEDSQRGSYEQYF. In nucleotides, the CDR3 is TGCAGCGTTGAAGACTCTCAGCGAGGGAGCTACGAGCAGTACTTC.

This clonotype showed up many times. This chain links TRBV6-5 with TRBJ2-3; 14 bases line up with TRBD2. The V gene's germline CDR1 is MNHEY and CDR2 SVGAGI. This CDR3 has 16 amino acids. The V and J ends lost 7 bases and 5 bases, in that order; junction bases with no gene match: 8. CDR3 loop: CASTPTSGGAGDTQYF. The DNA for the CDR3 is TGTGCCAGCACCCCGACTAGCGGGGGGGCTGGAGATACGCAGTATTTT.

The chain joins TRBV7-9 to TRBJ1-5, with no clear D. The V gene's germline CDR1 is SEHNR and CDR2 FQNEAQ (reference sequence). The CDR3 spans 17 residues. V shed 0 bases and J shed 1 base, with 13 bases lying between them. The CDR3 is CASSLARRWESNQPQHF. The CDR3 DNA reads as TGTGCCAGCAGCTTAGCGCGTCGGTGGGAGAGCAATCAGCCCCAGCATTTT.

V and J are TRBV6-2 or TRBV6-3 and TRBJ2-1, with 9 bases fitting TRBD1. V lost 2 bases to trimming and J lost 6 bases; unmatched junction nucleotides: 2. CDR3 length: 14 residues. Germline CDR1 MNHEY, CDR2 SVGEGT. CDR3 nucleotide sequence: TGTGCCAGCAGTTACGGACAGGGGTTCAATGAGCAGTTCTTC. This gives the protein CASSYGQGFNEQFF.

The CDR3, as DNA: TGTGCCAGCAGCGTAGACGGGGTAAGGCGCACAGATACGCAGTATTTT. Translated: CASSVDGVRRTDTQYF. The chain uses TRBV9 and TRBJ2-3, with D possibly matching TRBD2 (5 bases). Per germline, CDR1 SGDLS and CDR2 YYNGEE. This CDR3 contains 16 residues. Trimming took off 0 bases at V and 1 base at J, with 12 bases between the two ends.

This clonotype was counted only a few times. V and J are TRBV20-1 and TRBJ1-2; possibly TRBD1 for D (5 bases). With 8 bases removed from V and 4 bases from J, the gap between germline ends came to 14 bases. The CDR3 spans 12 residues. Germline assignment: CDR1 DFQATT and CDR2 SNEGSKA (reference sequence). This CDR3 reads CSFQGALYGYTF. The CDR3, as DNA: TGCAGTTTCCAGGGCGCTCTCTATGGCTACACCTTC.

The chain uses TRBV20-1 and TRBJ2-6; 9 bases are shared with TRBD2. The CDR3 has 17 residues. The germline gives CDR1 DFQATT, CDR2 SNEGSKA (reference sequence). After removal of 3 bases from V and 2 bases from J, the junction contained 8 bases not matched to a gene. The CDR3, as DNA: TGCAGTGCTAGCCTCCCGGCGGGGGGGACTGGGGCCAACGTCCTGACTTTC. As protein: CSASLPAGGTGANVLTF.

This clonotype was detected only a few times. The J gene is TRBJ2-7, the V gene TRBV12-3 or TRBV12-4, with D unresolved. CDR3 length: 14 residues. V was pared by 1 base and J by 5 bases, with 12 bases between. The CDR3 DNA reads TGTGCCAGCAGTTTAGAAGCCAAGGGTAACGAGCAGTACTTC. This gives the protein CASSLEAKGNEQYF.

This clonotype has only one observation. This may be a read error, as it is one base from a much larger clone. The CDR3 reads CASSGQLAGEQFF. CDR3 sequence (DNA): TGTGCCAGCAGCGGCCAACTAGCGGGGGAGCAGTTCTTC. This chain links TRBV7-8 with TRBJ2-1; the match to TRBD2 covers 10 bases. J was trimmed by 10 bases and V by 5 bases; bases with no gene match: 5. CDR1 is SGHVS and CDR2 is FQNEAQ in the germline V gene. CDR3 length: 13 residues.

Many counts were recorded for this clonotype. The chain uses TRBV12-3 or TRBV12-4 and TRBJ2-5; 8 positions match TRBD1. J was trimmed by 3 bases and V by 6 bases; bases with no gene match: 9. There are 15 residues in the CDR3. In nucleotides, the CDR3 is TGTGCCAGCAGCCTCGGACAGGGTCACAAAGAGACCCAGTACTTC. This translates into CASSLGQGHKETQYF.

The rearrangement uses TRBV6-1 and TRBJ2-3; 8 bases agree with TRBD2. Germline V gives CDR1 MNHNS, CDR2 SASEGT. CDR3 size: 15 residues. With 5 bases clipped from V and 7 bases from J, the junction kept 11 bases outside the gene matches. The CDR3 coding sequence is TGTGCCAGCAGTCCCCAAAGCGGGGGAGGAAATACGCAGTATTTT. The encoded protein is CASSPQSGGGNTQYF.